The sample holds one count of the clone carrying this T cell receptor beta chain. Its antigen is currently unknown. The CDR3 totals 12 residues. Looked up from germline, CDR1 is MNHEY and CDR2 is SMNVEV (reference sequence). Trimming removed 9 bases at V and 4 bases at J, with 10 bases between. PCR involved 60 Vbeta and 13 Jbeta primers. TCRdb's table, derived via immunoSEQ multiplex PCR, lists solely in-frame clones and lacks some. There are approximately 120,000 clones in the sample; about 83% occur only once, and 2.7% lies in the top ten. This sample is part of a study of cytomegalovirus exposure and HLA in healthy donors. Findings of the study overall: It was reportedly the case that the classifier diagnosed cytomegalovirus status with high specificity and sensitivity. Later on, a genetic analysis was performed. It linked a missense variant in DCLRE1C with V- and J-gene trimming of TCR beta.

This TCR came from a female donor in good health and CMV-seronegative. The chain has TRBV27 and TRBJ1-5; D gene uncertain. Material: PBMCs. The CDR3 is CASKAGNQPQHF. In DNA, the CDR3 is TGTGCCAGTAAAGCAGGTAATCAGCCCCAGCATTTT.